Here is one TCR beta chain with its context. The data derive from a study of blood T cell repertoires in COVID-19. Study at large: Samples representing acute and convalescent COVID-19 were sourced from the United States, Italy and Spain.

This CDR3 is 17 amino acids long. Germline values: CDR1 SGDLS, CDR2 YYNGEE. V dropped 3 bases and J dropped 0; count of bases not matched to a gene: 10. In the authors' workflow: The assay estimated nucleated cells by amplifying reference gene primers. The method was immunoSEQ multiplex PCR; TCRdb's version includes in-frame clones alone and lacks a portion of them. That table furnishes V, J and clone size, whereas the DNA furnished D and trimming. The sample shows some 200,000 clones, 60% to 85% of them seen only once. This receptor was identified in a woman in her sixties or seventies with acute or convalescent COVID-19. The chain employs TRBV9 and TRBJ2-7; 9 bases map to TRBD1. The sequencing sample was made of peripheral blood. The CDR3 sequence: CASSASRDRASSYEQYF. The CDR3 DNA follows: TGTGCCAGCAGCGCGTCCCGGGACAGGGCCAGCTCCTACGAGCAGTACTTC.